The 28 T cell receptor beta chains below come from one sample, sequenced in a study of CD8 T cells in ankylosing spondylitis. Study outcomes and limitations: A motif of 7 or 8 highly homologous TCR beta variants was seen as apparently characteristic of ankylosing spondylitis blood.

From the 5' RACE reads, TCRdb called clonotypes with MiXCR, one entry per CDR3 protein. Of about 220,000 distinct CDR3 sequences listed, about 17% are singletons. No antigen has been assigned to these receptors. The sequencing sample was made of blood, either unsorted or a sorted T cell fraction (not recorded which). The source is a male donor with ankylosing spondylitis.

The chain couples TRBV7-8 to TRBJ2-7; the D gene is possibly TRBD2 (6 bases). The CDR3 runs to 14 residues. Between the trimmed V and J ends, which lost 1 base and 2 bases, there was a span of 9 bases. Germline values: CDR1 SGHVS, CDR2 FQNEAQ. The CDR3 sequence is CASSLGGGTYEQYF. In nucleotides, the CDR3 is TGTGCCAGCAGCTTAGGTGGGGGGACCTACGAGCAGTACTTC.

This clonotype was observed a handful of times. J is TRBJ1-1 and V is TRBV20-1; D is perhaps TRBD1 (6 bases). Germline values: CDR1 DFQATT, CDR2 SNEGSKA (reference sequence). The CDR3 consists of 17 residues. V shed 6 bases and J shed 1 base, with 24 bases lying between them. CDR3 sequence: CSALLIQGPRANTEAFF. In DNA, the CDR3 is TGCAGTGCGTTGCTGATTCAGGGGCCTAGAGCGAACACTGAAGCTTTCTTT.

The V call is TRBV6-1, the J call TRBJ1-1; maybe TRBD1 (5 bases). Germline V CDR1 and CDR2: MNHNS, SASEGT. V was clipped by 2 bases and J by 5 bases, with 12 bases between them. The CDR3 extends over 14 amino acids. This CDR3 is CASSEITGITEAFF. Written as DNA, the CDR3 is TGTGCCAGCAGTGAAATTACAGGAATTACTGAAGCTTTCTTT.

The V gene is TRBV4-3, the J gene TRBJ1-1; tentative D call: TRBD1 (6 bases). The V end was cut by 3 bases, the J end by 0 bases, with 11 bases between. The CDR3 is made up of 15 amino acids. In germline, CDR1 is LGHNA, CDR2 YSLEER. The CDR3, as DNA: TGCGCCAGCAGCCACAGGGGCGGCATGAACACTGAAGCTTTCTTT. Amino acids: CASSHRGGMNTEAFF.

The CDR3 DNA reads as TGTGCCAGCAGTTACGGACTAGGCCAAGAGACCCAGTACTTC. Residues: CASSYGLGQETQYF. The V gene is TRBV6-2 or TRBV6-3, the J gene TRBJ2-5; 7 bases are shared with TRBD2. The CDR3 length is 14 residues. V was clipped by 2 bases and J by 1 base; unmatched bases: 1. CDR1 and CDR2 (germline): MNHEY, SVGEGT.

This clonotype occurred once. This chain joins TRBV5-1 and TRBJ1-1; unclear D gene. Germline CDR1 SGHRS, CDR2 YFSETQ. The CDR3 totals 13 residues. V lost 2 bases to trimming and J lost 6 bases, with 11 bases between them. CDR3 DNA: TGCGCCAGCAGCTTCGCAGGCCTGGCTGAAGCTTTCTTT. Protein: CASSFAGLAEAFF.

The chain employs TRBV20-1 and TRBJ1-3; the D gene is possibly TRBD1 (5 bases). This CDR3 has 13 amino acids. From germline, CDR1 is DFQATT and CDR2 SNEGSKA (reference sequence). V was trimmed by 0 bases and J by 6 bases, leaving 9 bases between them. CDR3 sequence: CSAREGVENTIYF. The CDR3 region has the DNA TGCAGTGCTAGAGAGGGGGTGGAAAACACCATATATTTT.

Here the CDR3 reads CASSPSGTSGRAYPPDTQYF. The CDR3 region has the DNA TGTGCCAGCAGTCCTTCCGGGACTAGCGGGAGGGCCTACCCCCCAGATACGCAGTATTTT. The chain recombines TRBV12-3 or TRBV12-4 with TRBJ2-3, with 16 bases aligning to TRBD2. There are 20 residues in the CDR3. V lost 5 bases to trimming and J lost 4 bases; unmatched junction nucleotides: 15.

The J gene is TRBJ1-6, the V gene TRBV2; the D is unclear. Trimming removed 3 bases from V and 7 bases from J, with 10 bases in between. This CDR3 has 14 amino acids. Germline assignment: CDR1 SNHLY and CDR2 FYNNEI. CDR3 in amino acids: CASSDPTGNSPLHF. CDR3 nucleotides: TGTGCCAGCAGTGACCCGACGGGAAATTCACCCCTCCACTTT.

The chain has TRBV6-5 and TRBJ2-3, with TRBD2 matching over 11 bases. J was trimmed by 1 base and V by 5 bases; bases with no gene match: 2. Germline-derived CDR1 and CDR2 are MNHEY and SVGAGI. The CDR3 has 15 residues. The CDR3 bases are TGTGCCAGCAGTGTACTAGCGGGGGGCACAGATACGCAGTATTTT. This gives the protein CASSVLAGGTDTQYF.

Here the CDR3 DNA reads TGTGCCAGCAGTTTCATTCTGGACGGAGATACGCAGTATTTT. This codes for CASSFILDGDTQYF. The chain employs TRBV12-3 or TRBV12-4 and TRBJ2-3; D unresolved. The V gene lost 3 bases and the J gene lost 5 bases, with 12 bases spanning the gap. CDR3 length: 14 residues.

The rearrangement joins TRBV7-9 to TRBJ2-1; no clear D gene. V was cut by 3 bases and J by 9 bases, with 6 bases left in between. The CDR3 has 11 amino acids. Germline CDR1 reads SEHNR; CDR2 reads FQNEAQ (reference sequence). In nucleotides, the CDR3 is TGTGCCAGCAGCTTTCGTTTTGAGCAGTTCTTC. It yields the protein CASSFRFEQFF.

This clonotype occurred once. The rearrangement links TRBV5-5 to TRBJ2-7; tentatively, D is TRBD1 (5 bases). Trimming removed 1 base from V and 0 bases from J, with 17 bases in between. This CDR3 has 17 amino acids. Germline values: CDR1 SGHKS, CDR2 YYEKEE (reference sequence). In DNA form, the CDR3 reads TGTGCCAGCAGCTTGAAAGGTTTTGACAGCTTCTCCTACGAGCAGTACTTC. Translated: CASSLKGFDSFSYEQYF.

The chain joins TRBV5-1 to TRBJ1-1; D unresolved. CDR1 and CDR2 from the germline V gene are SGHRS and YFSETQ. V lost 2 bases and J lost 0, with 11 bases in between. The CDR3 spans 15 residues. The CDR3 here is CASSFLGRMNTEAFF. The DNA for the CDR3 is TGCGCCAGCAGCTTTTTAGGACGGATGAACACTGAAGCTTTCTTT.

This clonotype was recorded a few times. V is TRBV7-2 and J is TRBJ2-7; 14 bases map to TRBD2. Germline loops: CDR1 SGHTA, CDR2 FQGNSA. The V gene end was trimmed by 2 bases and the J gene end by 5 bases; junction bases not matched to a gene: 8. CDR3 size: 17 residues. The CDR3 DNA follows: TGTGCCAGCAGCTTAATCGGGACTAGCGGGAGTGGCCACGAGCAGTACTTC. As protein: CASSLIGTSGSGHEQYF.

The CDR3 loop reads CASSYSGRGRTEAFF. The CDR3 coding sequence is TGTGCCAGCAGTTACTCCGGCCGAGGGAGAACTGAAGCTTTCTTT. The chain uses TRBV6-5 and TRBJ1-1; no definite D call. V lost 0 bases and J lost 5, with 13 bases in between. CDR3 length: 15 amino acids. CDR1 MNHEY and CDR2 SVGAGI come from the germline V gene.

This clonotype was observed a few times. The chain recombines TRBV5-1 with TRBJ2-7; D is perhaps TRBD1 (6 bases). Germline values: CDR1 SGHRS, CDR2 YFSETQ. The V end was cut by 2 bases, the J end by 0 bases, with 12 bases between. The CDR3 spans 15 residues. CDR3 in DNA: TGCGCCAGCAGCTTCGAAGACAGGAGCTCCTACGAGCAGTACTTC. Amino acids: CASSFEDRSSYEQYF.

V is TRBV27 and J is TRBJ2-3; 8 nucleotides match TRBD2. Per germline, CDR1 MNHEY and CDR2 SMNVEV (reference sequence). The CDR3 loop spans 15 amino acids. V lost 6 bases, J lost 0 bases, and 5 bases stayed unmatched. CDR3 sequence reads: CASRWASGSTDTQYF. As DNA, the CDR3 is TGTGCCAGCAGGTGGGCTAGCGGGAGCACAGATACGCAGTATTTT.

The rearrangement uses TRBV4-2 and TRBJ2-1; 11 bases are shared with TRBD2. Germline values: CDR1 LGHNA, CDR2 YNFKEQ. The CDR3 is 17 amino acids. J was trimmed by 1 base and V by 3 bases; bases with no gene match: 5. The CDR3 DNA reads TGTGCCAGCAGCCATCCCCTAGCGGGAGGTTCCTACAATGAGCAGTTCTTC. Translated: CASSHPLAGGSYNEQFF.

This clonotype has a count of ten or more. This chain connects TRBV5-1 to TRBJ2-1; 7 bases are a match to TRBD2. The CDR3 sequence is 15 residues long. The ends lost 4 bases at V and 4 bases at J; junction bases unmatched: 8. From germline, CDR1 is SGHRS and CDR2 YFSETQ. This CDR3 reads CASSVSGPDYNEQFF. CDR3 sequence (DNA): TGCGCCAGCAGCGTTAGCGGGCCTGATTACAATGAGCAGTTCTTC.

In its sample, this clonotype was seen many times. V and J are TRBV29-1 and TRBJ1-1, with TRBD1 matching over 9 bases. The CDR3 totals 13 residues. Trimming removed 6 bases from V and 1 base from J; junction bases left unmatched: 3. CDR1 SQVTM and CDR2 ANQGSEA come from the germline V gene. The CDR3: CSVLQGANTEAFF. The DNA for the CDR3 is TGCAGCGTATTACAGGGGGCGAACACTGAAGCTTTCTTT.

CDR3 coding DNA: TGCAGCGTTGAGGACAGCCCACTCTATGGCTACACCTTC. Its translation is CSVEDSPLYGYTF. This chain links TRBV29-1 with TRBJ1-2; TRBD1 is a possible D gene (6 bases). Germline-derived CDR1 and CDR2 are SQVTM and ANQGSEA. Trimming left V 3 bases short and J 4 bases short, with 12 bases between. The CDR3 has 13 residues.

This clonotype showed up just a few times. V gene TRBV7-8 combines with J gene TRBJ2-3, with D uncertain. This CDR3 spans 12 amino acids. Trimming stripped 1 base from V and 10 bases from J, with 9 bases between. Germline CDR1 SGHVS, CDR2 FQNEAQ. This chain's CDR3 is CASSLGQISQYF. The CDR3 nucleotides are TGTGCCAGCAGCTTAGGGCAGATCTCGCAGTATTTT.

The chain employs TRBV21-1 and TRBJ2-2; whether TRBD1, the table's D call, matches the DNA was not checked. TRBV21-1 is flagged as a pseudogene. This CDR3 has 14 amino acids. CDR3 loop: CASRGGRKTGELFF. The CDR3 DNA is TGTGCCAGCCGTGGGGGAAGAAAGACCGGGGAGCTGTTTTTT.

This chain connects TRBV4-1 to TRBJ2-1, with 8 bases identical to TRBD2. Per the germline V gene, CDR1 is MGHRA and CDR2 is YSYEKL. V was clipped by 3 bases and J by 4 bases; unmatched bases: 11. The CDR3 covers 17 residues. The CDR3 reads CASSQPSAGGLYNEQFF. The CDR3 coding sequence is TGCGCCAGCAGCCAGCCTTCCGCGGGGGGTCTTTACAATGAGCAGTTCTTC.

This clonotype was seen more than once but under ten times. V is TRBV29-1 and J is TRBJ2-1, with TRBD2 matching over 12 bases. Germline V gene sequence: CDR1 SQVTM, CDR2 ANQGSEA. After removal of 6 bases from V and 2 bases from J, the junction contained 14 bases not matched to a gene. The CDR3 has 18 residues. CDR3 residues: CSVAPLGLAGKPYNEQFF. CDR3 DNA: TGCAGCGTCGCTCCGCTCGGACTAGCGGGAAAACCCTACAATGAGCAGTTCTTC.

This clonotype was observed at least ten times. This chain links TRBV29-1 with TRBJ1-4; D gene ambiguous. V lost 4 bases and J 7 bases, leaving 16 bases between the germline ends. This CDR3 contains 14 residues. Germline V lookup: CDR1 SQVTM, CDR2 ANQGSEA. CDR3 in amino acids: CSVVPAVTSEKLFF. CDR3 nucleotide sequence: TGCAGCGTTGTCCCGGCGGTAACTTCTGAAAAACTGTTTTTT.

Many counts were recorded for this clonotype. The junction differs from germline at one of its ends, possibly a read error. The J gene is TRBJ2-3, the V gene TRBV12-3 or TRBV12-4; 9 bases agree with TRBD2. This CDR3 contains 15 residues. CDR3 in DNA: TGTGCCAGCACTTTAGCGGGAGCTAGCACAGATACGCAGTATTTT. This codes for CASTLAGASTDTQYF.